This TCR beta chain stems from a study of control samples from healthy donors and cancer patients. Clones were sequenced by immunoSEQ multiplex PCR, and TCRdb holds only the in-frame ones, with some missing. The sample carries 60,000 to 65,000 clones, almost 85% recorded once. In germline, CDR1 is SGHTA, CDR2 FQGNSA. CDR3 length equals 13 residues. Between the trimmed V and J ends, which lost 1 base and 3 bases, there was a span of 5 bases. The sequence was obtained from a man aged 35 to 55 in good health. The rearrangement joins TRBV7-2 to TRBJ2-3; D may be TRBD2 (5 bases). Sequencing was performed on blood. The CDR3 region is CASSLGGTDTQYF. The DNA for the CDR3 is TGTGCCAGCAGCTTAGGAGGGACAGATACGCAGTATTTT.